This T cell receptor (beta chain) was identified in a study of blood T cells in healthy people across ages. The study, taken as a whole, reports: Both higher diversity and more naive CD4+ cells marked long-lived donors when set against aged donors. Naive T cell percentage showed a strong correlation with TCR beta diversity. TCR beta diversity per million T cells fell roughly linearly with age.

Remarks on this clonotype: Antigen specificity is unknown.

The CDR3 loop spans 18 amino acids. The V and J ends lost 3 bases and 8 bases respectively, with 25 bases between them. Per the germline V gene, CDR1 is ENHRY and CDR2 is SYGVKD. Using a J-beta primer mix together with a sample-barcoded 5' primer, a second PCR was run for 7 to 11 cycles. Each CDR3 protein gets one entry after TCRdb re-called the 5' RACE reads with MiXCR. In the table there are about 560,000 distinct CDR3 sequences, approximately 26% of which are singletons. The same data also contributed to another study, on T cells of mothers and their children.

The chain links TRBV10-3 to TRBJ1-4; a possible D gene is TRBD1 (6 bases). Sequencing input: blood. The source of this sequence is a boy aged 2-15 years in good health. In nucleotides, the CDR3 is TGTGCCATCAGTGACAGCGTCGGGACAAAAGACGGTGGAGAAAAACTGTTTTTT. Translation: CAISDSVGTKDGGEKLFF.